This is a list of T cell receptor beta chains from one sample in a study of cytomegalovirus exposure and HLA in healthy donors. TCRdb's table, derived via immunoSEQ multiplex PCR, lists solely in-frame clones and lacks some. The repertoire holds some 170,000 clones, with over 70% as singletons. Sequencing input: PBMCs. Every receptor here comes from an older woman in good health and CMV-seropositive. The CDR3 runs from the conserved cysteine through the conserved F or W. A D gene is named only where the DNA matches it firmly. For some rows the clone size is stated as once, few or many, or as a class when expanded; others skip it.

abundance,j_gene,d_gene,v_gene,CDR3aa,CDR3nt
NA,TRBJ2-5,TRBD1,TRBV20-1,CSAARGETQYF,TGCAGTGCGGCCAGGGGGGAGACCCAGTACTTC
NA,TRBJ1-5,TRBD1,TRBV9,CASSVGDREDQPQHF,TGTGCCAGCAGCGTAGGGGACAGGGAGGATCAGCCCCAGCATTTT
NA,TRBJ2-2,TRBD2,TRBV25-1,CASSELAGVSTGELFF,TGTGCCAGCAGTGAACTAGCGGGAGTGAGCACCGGGGAGCTGTTTTTT
once,TRBJ1-5,TRBD1,TRBV28,CASSLSRAGGPQPQHF,TGTGCCAGCAGTTTAAGTAGGGCAGGGGGCCCCCAGCCCCAGCATTTT
NA,TRBJ1-4,NA,TRBV6-5,CASSDRWANEKLFF,TGTGCCAGCAGCGACAGGTGGGCTAATGAAAAACTGTTTTTT
NA,TRBJ2-1,NA,TRBV18,CASSPRGSYNEQFF,TGTGCCAGCTCACCAAGGGGATCCTACAATGAGCAGTTCTTC
NA,TRBJ1-5,TRBD1,TRBV7-2,CASSEVPGGRPQHF,TGTGCCAGCAGTGAAGTGCCAGGGGGACGGCCCCAGCATTTT
NA,TRBJ2-7,NA,TRBV7-6,CASSSTVNEQYF,TGTGCCAGCAGCTCGACAGTGAACGAGCAGTACTTC
NA,TRBJ2-7,TRBD1,TRBV30,CAWSRKGQGTYEQYF,TGTGCCTGGAGTAGGAAGGGACAGGGGACCTACGAGCAGTACTTC
once,TRBJ2-3,TRBD1,TRBV5-1,CASSLVGGQGNPDTQYF,TGCGCCAGCAGCTTGGTAGGAGGACAGGGCAATCCAGATACGCAGTATTTT
NA,TRBJ2-2,NA,TRBV11-1,CASSSRGSGTGELFF,TGTGCCAGCAGCTCCCGGGGTAGCGGCACCGGGGAGCTGTTTTTT
NA,TRBJ1-1,NA,TRBV19,CASSLDSGEAFF,TGTGCCAGTAGCTTGGACAGTGGGGAAGCTTTCTTT
NA,TRBJ2-5,NA,TRBV9,CASSVGPEETQYF,TGTGCCAGCAGCGTAGGTCCGGAAGAGACCCAGTACTTC
NA,TRBJ2-5,NA,TRBV5-1,CASSLDLTGYQETQYF,TGCGCCAGCAGCTTGGATTTGACAGGTTATCAAGAGACCCAGTACTTC
NA,TRBJ1-1,NA,TRBV18,CASSPVSGGPTEAFF,TGTGCCAGCTCACCAGTCTCCGGGGGGCCCACTGAAGCTTTCTTT
NA,TRBJ2-7,TRBD2,TRBV18,CASSDFQASGGEQCF,TGTGCCAGCTCCGACTTTCAGGCTAGCGGGGGAGAGCAGTGCTTC
NA,TRBJ1-5,NA,TRBV28,CASSSNRVPQHF,TGTGCCAGCAGTTCGAACAGGGTTCCCCAGCATTTT
NA,TRBJ1-1,TRBD1,TRBV29-1,CSVEQGARGTEAFF,TGCAGCGTTGAACAGGGGGCGCGGGGCACTGAAGCTTTCTTT
few,TRBJ1-4,TRBD1,TRBV18,CASSPLGQGNEKLFF,TGTGCCAGCTCACCCTTGGGACAGGGAAATGAAAAACTGTTTTTT
NA,TRBJ2-3,NA,TRBV6-5,CASSHKTVDTQYF,TGTGCCAGCAGCCATAAGACTGTAGATACGCAGTATTTT
NA,TRBJ2-2,NA,TRBV10-3,CAISESWADTGELFF,TGTGCCATCAGTGAGTCGTGGGCCGATACCGGGGAGCTGTTTTTT
NA,TRBJ1-2,NA,TRBV5-4,CASSWQGYTF,TGTGCCAGCAGCTGGCAGGGCTACACCTTC
NA,TRBJ1-3,TRBD1,TRBV28,CASSRDRVYF,TGTGCCAGCAGCCGGGACAGGGTATATTTT
NA,TRBJ2-7,TRBD2,TRBV7-9,CASSSGGARTSEQYF,TGTGCCAGCAGCTCGGGGGGGGCGCGGACTAGCGAGCAGTACTTC
few,TRBJ2-3,TRBD2,TRBV30,CACRTSGRAWADTQYF,TGTGCCTGCCGGACTAGCGGGAGGGCCTGGGCAGATACGCAGTATTTT
NA,TRBJ2-3,TRBD1,TRBV5-6,CASSLPGQGTDTQYF,TGTGCCAGCAGTCTTCCGGGACAGGGGACAGATACGCAGTATTTT
NA,TRBJ2-5,TRBD2,TRBV5-5,CASVGAGEYQETQYF,TGTGCCAGCGTCGGAGCGGGGGAGTACCAAGAGACCCAGTACTTC